The source of this TCR beta chain is a study of T cell clonotyping in hematopoietic cell transplantation. The sample holds one count of this clone. Clones were read by immunoSEQ multiplex PCR, and TCRdb kept only the in-frame ones, dropping some. Among about 36,000 clones listed, around 90% were seen once. This clonotype originated in a woman in her 40s in good health. Some clones in this sample may be carry-over from other donors' samples. Source material: peripheral blood mononuclear cells.

CDR3 residues: CASAWDPESSYNEQFF. The CDR3 nucleotides read TGCGCCAGCGCGTGGGACCCGGAGAGCTCCTACAATGAGCAGTTCTTC. The chain carries TRBV5-1 and TRBJ2-1; D assignment may be TRBD1 or TRBD2 (5 bases each). Germline lookup yields CDR1 SGHRS and CDR2 YFSETQ. Trimming left V 7 bases short and J 0 bases short, with 17 bases between. The CDR3 contains 16 residues.